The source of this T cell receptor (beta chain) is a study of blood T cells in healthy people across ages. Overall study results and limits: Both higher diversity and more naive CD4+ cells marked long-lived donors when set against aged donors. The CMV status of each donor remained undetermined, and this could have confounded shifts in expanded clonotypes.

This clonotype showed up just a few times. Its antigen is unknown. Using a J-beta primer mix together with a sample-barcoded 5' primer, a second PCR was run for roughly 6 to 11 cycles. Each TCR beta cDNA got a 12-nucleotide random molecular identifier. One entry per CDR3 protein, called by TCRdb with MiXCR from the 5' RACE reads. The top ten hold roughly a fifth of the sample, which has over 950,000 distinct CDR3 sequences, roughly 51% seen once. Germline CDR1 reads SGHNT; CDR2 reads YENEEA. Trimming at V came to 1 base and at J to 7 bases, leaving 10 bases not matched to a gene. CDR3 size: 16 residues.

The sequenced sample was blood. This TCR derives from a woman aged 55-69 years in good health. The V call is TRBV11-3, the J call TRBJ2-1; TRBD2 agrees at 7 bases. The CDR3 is CASSLGVWRERNEQFF. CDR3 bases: TGTGCCAGCAGCTTAGGGGTCTGGCGGGAGAGGAATGAGCAGTTCTTC.